What follows are 18 T cell receptor beta chains derived from one specimen sequenced in a study of beta chain features in type 1 diabetes. Their recognized antigens are unknown. All of the isolated RNA was reverse transcribed, so expressed TCRB transcripts were sequenced. Profiled with immunoSEQ multiplex PCR; TCRdb holds only in-frame clones, not every one. The table includes around 310,000 clones, 13% detected once. Study observations and caveats: Shortening that was moderate but significant affected the TCRB CDR3s of Type 1 diabetes patients in all four CD4+ subsets.

Specimen: naive CD4+ T cells from blood. The source of these receptors is a woman aged 18-30 years with type 1 diabetes.

This clone came up a few times. The gene calls are TRBV10-3 and TRBJ2-1; D is possibly TRBD2 (6 bases). Per germline, CDR1 ENHRY and CDR2 SYGVKD. The V and J ends lost 5 bases and 5 bases respectively, with 16 bases between them. The CDR3 has 15 amino acids. CDR3 in DNA: TGTGCCATCAGTCAGCGGGCCGGGACCCACAATGAGCAGTTCTTC. Its protein product is CAISQRAGTHNEQFF.

This clone was detected only a few times. V and J are TRBV7-9 and TRBJ2-7, with 9 bases aligning to TRBD1. The CDR3 contains 14 residues. The J segment lost 6 bases and the V segment lost 5 bases, leaving 8 bases of the junction unmatched. Per the germline V gene, CDR1 is SEHNR and CDR2 is FQNEAQ (reference sequence). The CDR3 sequence: CASSPATGGPEQYV. CDR3 coding DNA: TGTGCCAGCAGCCCGGCTACAGGGGGCCCCGAGCAGTACGTC.

This clone was detected only a few times. The rearrangement links TRBV25-1 to TRBJ2-2, with D hard to call. CDR3 length equals 13 residues. The V gene's germline CDR1 is MGHDK and CDR2 SYGVNS. Trimming cost V 2 bases and J 3 bases, with 4 bases left between them. The CDR3 coding sequence is TGTGCCAGCAGTGAACTTTACACCGGGGAGCTGTTTTTT. This translates into CASSELYTGELFF.

This clone was detected a few times. The gene calls are TRBV19 and TRBJ2-1, with 7 bases identical to TRBD2. The CDR3 has 14 residues. Germline CDR1 and CDR2: LNHDA and SQIVND (reference sequence). Trimming removed 3 bases from V and 10 bases from J; junction bases left unmatched: 9. CDR3 sequence reads: CASSMGGDLREQFF. CDR3 nucleotides: TGTGCCAGTAGTATGGGGGGGGACCTGAGAGAGCAGTTCTTC.

This clone was detected a few times. The V and J genes are TRBV27 and TRBJ1-1; 8 nucleotides align to TRBD1. The CDR3 totals 14 residues. J was trimmed by 3 bases and V by 3 bases; bases with no gene match: 3. CDR1 and CDR2 from the germline V gene are MNHEY and SMNVEV (reference sequence). The chain's CDR3 is CASSFQGAYTEAFF. DNA for the CDR3: TGTGCCAGCAGTTTTCAGGGGGCGTACACTGAAGCTTTCTTT.

The CDR3 coding sequence is TGTGCCTGGAGTAGGACAGGGGGCGAGGGCTACACCTTC. Its protein product is CAWSRTGGEGYTF. V usage is TRBV30 and J usage is TRBJ1-2, with 11 bases matching TRBD1. CDR3 length: 13 amino acids. V gave up 2 bases and J gave up 8 bases; unmatched junction bases: 4. Germline lookup yields CDR1 GTSNPN and CDR2 SVGIG (reference sequence).

This clone was observed a handful of times. Here the CDR3 reads CASRLDRGAEAFF. Written as DNA, the CDR3 is TGTGCCAGCAGACTGGACAGGGGAGCTGAAGCTTTCTTT. The chain combines TRBV28 with TRBJ1-1; 9 bases fit TRBD1. V gave up 6 bases and J gave up 6 bases; unmatched junction bases: 5. CDR1 is MDHEN, CDR2 SYDVKM, per germline. The CDR3 runs 13 residues.

This clone was detected a few times. V gene TRBV19 combines with J gene TRBJ2-3; 10 positions agree with TRBD2. From germline, CDR1 is LNHDA and CDR2 SQIVND (reference sequence). There are 16 residues in the CDR3. The J segment lost 2 bases and the V segment lost 6 bases, leaving 8 bases of the junction unmatched. CDR3 in amino acids: CASRPALAGVTDTQYF. CDR3 nucleotide sequence: TGTGCCAGTAGGCCCGCCCTAGCGGGAGTCACAGATACGCAGTATTTT.

In its sample, this clone was seen a few times. The genes are TRBV27 and TRBJ1-5, with D possibly TRBD1 on 6 matching bases. The V and J ends lost 6 bases and 3 bases respectively, with 15 bases between them. CDR1 and CDR2 (germline): MNHEY, SMNVEV (reference sequence). The CDR3 has 15 amino acids. The CDR3 nucleotides are TGTGCCAGCAGCTCAGGACAGACTAACAATCAGCCCCAGCATTTT. It is translated as CASSSGQTNNQPQHF.

V gene TRBV7-2 combines with J gene TRBJ2-7; 9 bases are shared with TRBD1. Germline V gives CDR1 SGHTA, CDR2 FQGNSA. After removal of 5 bases from V and 3 bases from J, the junction contained 8 bases not matched to a gene. This CDR3 has 15 amino acids. CDR3 sequence reads: CASSQYPGQGYEQYV. CDR3 in DNA: TGTGCCAGCAGCCAATACCCGGGACAGGGCTACGAGCAGTACGTC.

The chain is built from TRBV2 and TRBJ2-1; D perhaps matches TRBD2 (6 bases). The length of the CDR3 is 15 residues. Germline V CDR1 and CDR2: SNHLY, FYNNEI. V lost 5 bases and J lost 0, with 11 bases in between. CDR3 amino acids: CASSPTRVSYNEQFF. The CDR3 DNA sequence: TGTGCCAGCAGTCCGACTAGAGTCTCCTACAATGAGCAGTTCTTC.

This chain uses TRBV19 with TRBJ2-2, with D possibly matching TRBD1 (7 bases). The germline gives CDR1 LNHDA, CDR2 SQIVND (reference sequence). Trimming shortened V by 4 bases and J by 6 bases, and 9 bases separated the two germline ends. The CDR3 length is 13 residues. The CDR3 sequence is CASSTRGAGELFF. CDR3 in DNA: TGTGCCAGTAGTACCAGGGGGGCCGGGGAGCTGTTTTTT. The whole variable domain, filled in from reference TRBV19 and TRBJ2-2, reads DGGITQSPKYLFRKEGQNVTLSCEQNLNHDAMYWYRQDPGQGLRLIYYSQIVNDFQKGDIAEGYSVSREKKESFPLTVTSAQKNPTAFYLCASSTRGAGELFFGEGSRLTVL.

The chain employs TRBV9 and TRBJ2-1; 10 bases agree with TRBD2. With 2 bases clipped from V and 9 bases from J, the junction kept 5 bases outside the gene matches. The CDR3 loop spans 14 amino acids. Germline-derived CDR1 and CDR2 are SGDLS and YYNGEE. DNA for the CDR3: TGTGCCAGCAGCGTGAGGGTAGCGGGAGGTGAGCAGTTCTTC. It yields the protein CASSVRVAGGEQFF.

The chain has TRBV5-1 and TRBJ1-1; D uncertain. CDR1 is SGHRS and CDR2 is YFSETQ in the germline V gene. This CDR3 is 13 amino acids long. V dropped 5 bases and J dropped 5 bases, with 13 bases sitting between them. The CDR3 nucleotides are TGCGCCAGCAGGGCTGGTCAGCGGACTGAAGCTTTCTTT. Its translation: CASRAGQRTEAFF.

The chain uses TRBV28 and TRBJ2-7, with D perhaps matching TRBD1 (6 bases). This CDR3 is built from 14 residues. V lost 6 bases to trimming and J lost 4 bases, with 16 bases between them. CDR1 MDHEN and CDR2 SYDVKM come from the germline V gene. CDR3 in amino acids: CASSPETGFYEQYF. In DNA, the CDR3 is TGTGCCAGCAGCCCCGAGACAGGATTTTACGAGCAGTACTTC.

This clone was seen a few times. The chain couples TRBV5-4 to TRBJ1-2; no reliable D call. V lost 3 bases, J lost 0 bases, and 6 bases lay in between. The CDR3 has 13 amino acids. Germline V lookup: CDR1 SGHNT, CDR2 YYREEE (reference sequence). Here the CDR3 reads CASSSVPNYGYTF. The CDR3 bases are TGTGCCAGCAGCTCTGTCCCTAACTATGGCTACACCTTC.

V usage is TRBV5-1 and J usage is TRBJ2-3; perhaps TRBD1 as D (6 bases). The CDR3 is 14 amino acids. V was pared by 5 bases and J by 4 bases, with 14 bases between. CDR1 is SGHRS and CDR2 is YFSETQ in the germline V gene. The CDR3 region is CASRGVGGADTQYF. The CDR3 coding sequence is TGCGCCAGCAGGGGTGTTGGGGGCGCAGATACGCAGTATTTT.

In DNA, the CDR3 is TGTGCCAGCAGGGAACGTACGGGGGTCTACGAGCAGTACTTC. This sequence encodes CASRERTGVYEQYF. The genes are TRBV2 and TRBJ2-7; D is possibly TRBD2 (6 bases). CDR3 length: 14 amino acids. Trimming left V 6 bases short and J 3 bases short, with 15 bases between. Germline-derived CDR1 and CDR2 are SNHLY and FYNNEI.